This TCR beta chain was recovered during a study of blood T cell repertoires in COVID-19. In the study's own analysis: Nucleated cell counts were estimated from reference gene primer amplification. Libraries were prepared by immunoSEQ multiplex PCR; TCRdb keeps only in-frame clonotypes and omits some of them. V, J and clone size are taken as reported in that table, and D and trimming were inferred from the DNA itself. In the table there are nearly 350,000 clones, about 90% of which are singletons. Participants, roughly 18 to 90 years old, spanned more than 20 US areas. In assigning cohorts, the study relied on participant-reported clinical history. The CDR3 is 15 amino acids. CDR1 is SGHAT, CDR2 FQNNGV, per germline. The V end lost 5 bases, the J end lost 0 bases, and 14 bases lay between the germline ends.

The chain couples TRBV11-2 to TRBJ2-7, with a tentative D call TRBD1 (6 bases). Specimen: PBMCs or T cells enriched from blood (not recorded which). This receptor was identified in a woman in her thirties who had recovered from COVID-19. The CDR3 protein is CASSTPGAPSYEQYF. DNA of the CDR3: TGTGCCAGCAGCACCCCAGGGGCCCCCTCCTACGAGCAGTACTTC.